This is a list of T cell receptor beta chains from one sample in a study of T-cell reconstitution after alpha-beta-depleted transplantation in children. TCRdb reprocessed the PCR reads with MiXCR, giving one entry per CDR3 protein. The table has about 110,000 distinct CDR3 sequences, about 6.5% seen once. The material sequenced was PBMCs, mostly from graft donor cells, taken 360 days after TCRalphabeta/CD19-depleted stem cell transplant. These TCRs come from a male patient between 2 and 10 years old who had a stem cell transplant for acute lymphoblastic leukemia, so the T cells may come from the graft donor. Both conserved end residues are part of each CDR3. D genes are given only for firm matches. Only part of the rows carry a size: once, few, many, or a class if the clone is expanded.

d_gene,j_gene,len,abundance,v_gene,CDR3aa,CDR3nt
TRBD2,TRBJ2-1,16,many,TRBV7-9,CASTDRGGRLLDEQFF,TGTGCCAGCACCGACCGCGGGGGGCGCCTCCTTGATGAGCAGTTCTTC
.,TRBJ1-4,16,many,TRBV7-9,CASTPNSGPTNEKLFF,TGTGCCAGCACCCCCAACTCGGGGCCAACTAATGAAAAACTGTTTTTT
.,TRBJ2-6,13,many,TRBV29-1,CSVDLTGANVLTF,TGCAGCGTTGATTTGACTGGGGCCAACGTCCTGACTTTC
.,TRBJ2-5,14,.,TRBV25-1,CASSERRQQETQYF,TGTGCCAGCAGTGAACGCCGGCAGCAAGAGACCCAGTACTTC
TRBD2,TRBJ2-7,16,many,TRBV9,CASSVGLAGSSYEQYF,TGTGCCAGCAGCGTAGGACTAGCGGGGTCCTCCTACGAGCAGTACTTC
TRBD1,TRBJ1-5,14,.,TRBV6-5,CASNRPRGSQPQHF,TGTGCCAGCAACCGGCCCAGGGGGAGTCAGCCCCAGCATTTT
.,TRBJ2-7,14,many,TRBV25-1,CASSEFQISYEQYF,TGTGCCAGCAGTGAATTCCAGATCTCCTACGAGCAGTACTTC
.,TRBJ2-3,15,many,TRBV9,CASSVGGRVTDTQYF,TGTGCCAGCAGCGTCGGAGGGCGGGTTACCGATACGCAGTATTTT
.,TRBJ2-1,11,.,TRBV9,CASGLGSEQFF,TGTGCCAGCGGACTCGGGAGTGAGCAGTTCTTC
TRBD1,TRBJ1-2,15,.,TRBV7-9,CASSLGTGASYGYTF,TGTGCCAGCAGCTTGGGGACAGGGGCGTCCTATGGCTACACCTTC
.,TRBJ1-4,13,many,TRBV12-3/TRBV12-4,CASSLAEGEKLFF,TGTGCCAGCAGTTTAGCAGAGGGTGAAAAACTGTTTTTT
TRBD1,TRBJ2-1,15,many,TRBV7-2,CASSLGYRQGDEQFF,TGTGCCAGCAGCTTAGGATACCGGCAGGGGGATGAGCAGTTCTTC
.,TRBJ2-7,11,few,TRBV30,CATDIPGEQYF,TGTGCCACGGACATCCCGGGGGAGCAGTACTTC
.,TRBJ2-6,17,many,TRBV21-1,CASSKGTGASGANVLTF,TGTGCCAGCAGCAAGGGGACAGGGGCCTCTGGGGCCAACGTCCTGACTTTC
.,TRBJ2-2,13,few,TRBV6-4,CASRDTLTGELFF,TGTGCCAGCCGGGACACCCTCACCGGGGAGCTGTTTTTT
.,TRBJ1-3,13,.,TRBV7-9,CASSQGWGNTIYF,TGTGCCAGCAGCCAAGGATGGGGAAACACCATATATTTT
.,TRBJ2-7,12,many,TRBV28,CASSQDYYEQYF,TGTGCCAGCAGTCAAGACTACTACGAGCAGTACTTC
.,TRBJ1-5,12,.,TRBV30,CAWSGQSQPQHF,TGTGCCTGGAGCGGACAGTCCCAGCCCCAGCATTTT
.,TRBJ2-7,14,many,TRBV4-3,CASSHTGGSYEQYF,TGCGCCAGCAGCCACACCGGGGGCTCCTACGAGCAGTACTTC
.,TRBJ2-5,15,many,TRBV9,CASSVGGRFGETQYF,TGTGCCAGCAGCGTAGGAGGAAGGTTTGGAGAGACCCAGTACTTC
TRBD2,TRBJ2-7,15,many,TRBV25-1,CASSEQGTSPYEQYF,TGTGCCAGCAGTGAACAGGGGACTAGTCCCTACGAGCAGTACTTC
.,TRBJ1-2,14,large,TRBV28,CASSLGVYDYGYTF,TGTGCCAGCAGTTTGGGTGTTTACGACTATGGCTACACCTTC
.,TRBJ2-3,14,.,TRBV9,CTSSSTPSTDTQYF,TGTACCAGCAGCTCCACACCTAGCACAGATACGCAGTATTTT
TRBD2,TRBJ2-3,17,many,TRBV4-2,CASSRRTSGRRTDTQYF,TGTGCCAGCAGCCGACGGACTAGCGGGAGGAGGACAGATACGCAGTATTTT